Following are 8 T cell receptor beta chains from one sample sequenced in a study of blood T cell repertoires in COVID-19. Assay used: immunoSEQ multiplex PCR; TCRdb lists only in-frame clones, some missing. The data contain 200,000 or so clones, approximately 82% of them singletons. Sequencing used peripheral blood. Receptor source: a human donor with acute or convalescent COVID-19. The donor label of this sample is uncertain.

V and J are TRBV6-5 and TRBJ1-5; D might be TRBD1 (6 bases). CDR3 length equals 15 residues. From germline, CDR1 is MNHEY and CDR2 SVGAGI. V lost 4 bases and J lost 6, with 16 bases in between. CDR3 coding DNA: TGTGCCAGCAGTTCGTTGGGGGGGCATCTTCAGCCCCAGCATTTT. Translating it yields CASSSLGGHLQPQHF.

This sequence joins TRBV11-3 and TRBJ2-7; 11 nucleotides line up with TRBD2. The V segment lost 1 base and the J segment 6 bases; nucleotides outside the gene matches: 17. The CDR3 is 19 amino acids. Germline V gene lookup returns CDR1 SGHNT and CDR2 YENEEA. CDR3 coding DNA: TGTGCCAGCAGCTTAGCGACAGAAACTAGCGGGAGACGTTTTTCCGAGCAGTACTTC. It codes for CASSLATETSGRRFSEQYF.

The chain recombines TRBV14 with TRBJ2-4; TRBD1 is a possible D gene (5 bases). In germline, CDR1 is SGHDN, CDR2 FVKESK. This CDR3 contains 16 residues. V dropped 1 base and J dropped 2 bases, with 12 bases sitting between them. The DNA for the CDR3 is TGTGCCAGCAGCCAAGCTCAGGGTTTAACCAAAAACATTCAGTACTTC. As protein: CASSQAQGLTKNIQYF.

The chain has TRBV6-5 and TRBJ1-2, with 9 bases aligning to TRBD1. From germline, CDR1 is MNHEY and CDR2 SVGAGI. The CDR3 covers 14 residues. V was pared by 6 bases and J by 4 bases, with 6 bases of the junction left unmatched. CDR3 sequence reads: CASSPGTGIYGYTF. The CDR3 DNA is TGTGCCAGCAGCCCCGGGACAGGGATCTATGGCTACACCTTC.

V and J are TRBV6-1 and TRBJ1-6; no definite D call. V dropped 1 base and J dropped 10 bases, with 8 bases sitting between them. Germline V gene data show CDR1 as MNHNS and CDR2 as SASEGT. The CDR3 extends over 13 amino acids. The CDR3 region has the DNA TGTGCCAGCAGTGAAGTCGCGGGGTCACCCCTCCACTTT. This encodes CASSEVAGSPLHF.

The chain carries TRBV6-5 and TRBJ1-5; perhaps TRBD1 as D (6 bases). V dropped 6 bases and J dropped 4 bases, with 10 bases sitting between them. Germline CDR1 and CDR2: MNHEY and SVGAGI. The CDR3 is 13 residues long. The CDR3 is CASRQGLNQPQHF. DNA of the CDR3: TGTGCCAGCAGGCAGGGGCTAAATCAGCCCCAGCATTTT.

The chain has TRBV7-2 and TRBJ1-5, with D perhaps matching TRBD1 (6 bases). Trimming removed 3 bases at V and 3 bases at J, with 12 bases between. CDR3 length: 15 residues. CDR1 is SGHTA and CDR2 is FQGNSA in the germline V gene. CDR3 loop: CASSLGQGINQPQHF. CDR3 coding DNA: TGTGCCAGCAGCTTGGGGCAGGGGATCAATCAGCCCCAGCATTTT. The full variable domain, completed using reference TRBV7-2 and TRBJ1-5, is GAGVSQSPSNKVTEKGKDVELRCDPISGHTALYWYRQSLGQGLEFLIYFQGNSAPDKSGLPSDRFSAERTGGSVSTLTIQRTQQEDSAVYLCASSLGQGINQPQHFGDGTRLSIL.

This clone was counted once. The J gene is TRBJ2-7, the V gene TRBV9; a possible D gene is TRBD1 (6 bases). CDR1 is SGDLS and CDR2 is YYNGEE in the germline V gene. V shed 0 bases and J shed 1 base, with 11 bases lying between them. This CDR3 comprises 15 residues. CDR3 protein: CASSVDGQPSYEQYF. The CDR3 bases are TGTGCCAGCAGCGTAGATGGACAGCCTTCCTACGAGCAGTACTTC. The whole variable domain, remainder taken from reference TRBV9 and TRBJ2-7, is DSGVTQTPKHLITATGQRVTLRCSPRSGDLSVYWYQQSLDQGLQFLIQYYNGEERAKGNILERFSAQQFPDLHSELNLSSLELGDSALYFCASSVDGQPSYEQYFGPGTRLTVT.